This TCR beta chain stems from a study of T-cell memory formation after mild COVID-19. This clonotype was recorded a few times. In TCRdb, the 5' RACE reads were re-called with MiXCR into one record per CDR3 protein. The table lists roughly 400,000 distinct CDR3 sequences, 15% to 20% of them singletons. With V trimmed by 3 bases and J by 2 bases, 1 base remained unmatched. This CDR3 has 14 amino acids. CDR1 and CDR2 from the germline V gene are KGHDR and SFDVKD. This receptor was obtained from a man aged 18 to 30 who had mild COVID-19 (a few samples of this study predate the infection). Cell type and time point are not known. The sequencing sample was made of PBMCs or a T cell subset sorted from them (not recorded which). The V gene is TRBV24-1, the J gene TRBJ2-5; 8 bases are a match to TRBD2. Written as DNA, the CDR3 is TGTGCCACCAGTGATCCGGGGGGGCAAGAGACCCAGTACTTC. The encoded protein is CATSDPGGQETQYF.